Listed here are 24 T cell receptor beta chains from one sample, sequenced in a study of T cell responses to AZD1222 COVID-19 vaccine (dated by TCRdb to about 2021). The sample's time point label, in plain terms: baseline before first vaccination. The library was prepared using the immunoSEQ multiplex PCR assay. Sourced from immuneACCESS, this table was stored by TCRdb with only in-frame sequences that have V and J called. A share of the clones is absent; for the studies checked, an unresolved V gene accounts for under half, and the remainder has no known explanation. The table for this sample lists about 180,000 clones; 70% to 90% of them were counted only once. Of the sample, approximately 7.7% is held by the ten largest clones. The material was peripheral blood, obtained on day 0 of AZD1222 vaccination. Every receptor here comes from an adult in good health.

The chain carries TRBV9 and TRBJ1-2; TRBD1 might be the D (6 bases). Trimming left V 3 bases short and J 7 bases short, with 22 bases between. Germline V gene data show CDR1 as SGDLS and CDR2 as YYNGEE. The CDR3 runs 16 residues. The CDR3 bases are TGTGCCAGCAGCGCCCCCATTTCAACAGGGATTTCTGGCTACACCTTC. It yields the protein CASSAPISTGISGYTF.

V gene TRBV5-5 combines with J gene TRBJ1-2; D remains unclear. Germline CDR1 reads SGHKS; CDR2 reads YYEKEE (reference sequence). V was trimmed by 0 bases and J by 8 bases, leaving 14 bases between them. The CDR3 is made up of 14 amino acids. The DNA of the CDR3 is TGTGCCAGCAGCTTGGTCCCCTCTCTGCGCGGCTACACCTTC. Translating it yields CASSLVPSLRGYTF.

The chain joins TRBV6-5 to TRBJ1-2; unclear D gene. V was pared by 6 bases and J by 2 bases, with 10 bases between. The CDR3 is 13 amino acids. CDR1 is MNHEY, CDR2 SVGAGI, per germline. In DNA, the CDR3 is TGTGCCAGCAGGCCAATACCCAACTATGGCTACACCTTC. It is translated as CASRPIPNYGYTF.

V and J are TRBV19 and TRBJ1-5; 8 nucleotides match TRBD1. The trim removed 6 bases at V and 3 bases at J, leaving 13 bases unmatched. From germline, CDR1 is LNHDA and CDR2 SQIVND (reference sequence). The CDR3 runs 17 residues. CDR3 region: CASSNDRGRTYNQPQHF. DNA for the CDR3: TGTGCCAGTAGCAATGACAGGGGCCGGACTTACAATCAGCCCCAGCATTTT.

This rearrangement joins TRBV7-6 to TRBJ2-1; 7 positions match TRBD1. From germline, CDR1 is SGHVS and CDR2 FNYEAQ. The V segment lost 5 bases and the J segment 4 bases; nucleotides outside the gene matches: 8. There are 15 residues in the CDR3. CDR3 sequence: CASSPGGGVYNEQFF. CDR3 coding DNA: TGTGCCAGCAGCCCAGGGGGTGGGGTTTACAATGAGCAGTTCTTC.

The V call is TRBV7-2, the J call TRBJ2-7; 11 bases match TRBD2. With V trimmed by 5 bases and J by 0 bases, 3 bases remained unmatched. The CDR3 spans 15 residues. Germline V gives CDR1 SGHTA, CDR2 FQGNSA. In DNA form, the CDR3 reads TGTGCCAGCAGCGCTCTAGCGGGGGGCTCCTACGAGCAGTACTTC. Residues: CASSALAGGSYEQYF.

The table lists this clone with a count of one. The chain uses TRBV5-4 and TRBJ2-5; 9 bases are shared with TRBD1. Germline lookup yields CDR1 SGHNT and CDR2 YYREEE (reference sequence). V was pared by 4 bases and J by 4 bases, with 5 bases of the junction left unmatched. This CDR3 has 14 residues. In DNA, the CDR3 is TGTGCCAGCAGCCCCGGGACAGGGCGAGAGACCCAGTACTTC. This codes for CASSPGTGRETQYF. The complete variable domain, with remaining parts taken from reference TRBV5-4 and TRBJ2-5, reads ETGVTQSPTHLIKTRGQQVTLRCSSQSGHNTVSWYQQALGQGPQFIFQYYREEENGRGNFPPRFSGLQFPNYSSELNVNALELDDSALYLCASSPGTGRETQYFGPGTRLLVL.

The CDR3: CASSTGSGANVLTF. In DNA form, the CDR3 reads TGTGCCAGCAGCACCGGCTCTGGGGCCAACGTCCTGACTTTC. V gene TRBV5-5 combines with J gene TRBJ2-6; unclear D gene. The germline V gene has CDR1 SGHKS and CDR2 YYEKEE (reference sequence). V lost 4 bases, J lost 0 bases, and 5 bases lay in between. The CDR3 contains 14 residues.

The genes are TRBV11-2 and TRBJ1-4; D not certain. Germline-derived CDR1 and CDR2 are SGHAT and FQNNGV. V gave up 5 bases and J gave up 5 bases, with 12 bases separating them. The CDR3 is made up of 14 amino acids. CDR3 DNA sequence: TGTGCCAGCAGCCTCGGGCAGGCGAATGAAAAACTGTTTTTT. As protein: CASSLGQANEKLFF.

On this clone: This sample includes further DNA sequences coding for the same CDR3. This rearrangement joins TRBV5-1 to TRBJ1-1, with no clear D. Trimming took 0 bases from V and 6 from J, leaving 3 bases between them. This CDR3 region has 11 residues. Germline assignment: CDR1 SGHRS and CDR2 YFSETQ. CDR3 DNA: TGCGCCAGCAGCTTGGGCCCTGAAGCTTTCTTT. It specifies CASSLGPEAFF.

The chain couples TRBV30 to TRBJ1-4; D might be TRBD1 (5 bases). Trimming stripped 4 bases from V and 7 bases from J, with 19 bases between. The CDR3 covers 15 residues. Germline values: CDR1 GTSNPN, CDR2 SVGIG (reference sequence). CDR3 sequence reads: CAWTALGGLSEKLFF. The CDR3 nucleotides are TGTGCCTGGACCGCTCTCGGGGGACTGTCTGAAAAACTGTTTTTT.

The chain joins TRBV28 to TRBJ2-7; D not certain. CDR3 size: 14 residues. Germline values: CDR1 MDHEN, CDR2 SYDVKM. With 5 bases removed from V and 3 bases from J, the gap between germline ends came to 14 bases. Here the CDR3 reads CASSGTWALYEQYF. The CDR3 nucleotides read TGTGCCAGCAGTGGAACGTGGGCCCTCTACGAGCAGTACTTC. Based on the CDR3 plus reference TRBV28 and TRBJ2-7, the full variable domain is DVKVTQSSRYLVKRTGEKVFLECVQDMDHENMFWYRQDPGLGLRLIYFSYDVKMKEKGDIPEGYSVSREKKERFSLILESASTNQTSMYLCASSGTWALYEQYFGPGTRLTVT.

The CDR3 sequence: CASWTGGNQPQHF. The CDR3 coding sequence is TGTGCCAGCTGGACAGGGGGCAATCAGCCCCAGCATTTT. J is TRBJ1-5 and V is TRBV6-6; TRBD1 matches 9 bases. Germline V gene sequence: CDR1 MNHNY, CDR2 SVGAGI (reference sequence). V trimming: 8 bases; J trimming: 2 bases; junction bases outside the gene matches: 1. The CDR3 covers 13 residues.

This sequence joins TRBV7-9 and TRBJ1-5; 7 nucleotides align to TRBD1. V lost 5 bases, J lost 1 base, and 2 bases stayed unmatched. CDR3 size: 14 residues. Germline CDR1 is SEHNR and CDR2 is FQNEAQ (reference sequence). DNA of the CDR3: TGTGCCAGCAGCCGGGGACAGAGCAATCAGCCCCAGCATTTT. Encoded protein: CASSRGQSNQPQHF.

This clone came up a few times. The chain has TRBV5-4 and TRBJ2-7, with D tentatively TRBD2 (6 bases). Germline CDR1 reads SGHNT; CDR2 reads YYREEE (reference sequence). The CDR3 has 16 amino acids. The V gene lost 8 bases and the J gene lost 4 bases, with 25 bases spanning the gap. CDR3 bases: TGTGCCAGGGGACTCGGCGGGCCTACGAAGGGTTACGAGCAGTACTTC. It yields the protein CARGLGGPTKGYEQYF. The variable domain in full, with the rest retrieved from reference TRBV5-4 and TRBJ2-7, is ETGVTQSPTHLIKTRGQQVTLRCSSQSGHNTVSWYQQALGQGPQFIFQYYREEENGRGNFPPRFSGLQFPNYSSELNVNALELDDSALYLCARGLGGPTKGYEQYFGPGTRLTVT.

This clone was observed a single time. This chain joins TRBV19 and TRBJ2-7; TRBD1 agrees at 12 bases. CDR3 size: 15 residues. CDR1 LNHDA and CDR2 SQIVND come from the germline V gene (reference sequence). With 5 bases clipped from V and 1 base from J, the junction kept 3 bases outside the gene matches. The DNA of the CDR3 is TGTGCCAGTAGTCGGGACAGGGGGCGTTCCTACGAGCAGTACTTC. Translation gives CASSRDRGRSYEQYF.

In DNA, the CDR3 is TGTGCCAGCAGTAGTCACAGGGGGAACACTGAAGCTTTCTTT. Amino acids: CASSSHRGNTEAFF. V and J are TRBV6-2 or TRBV6-3 and TRBJ1-1; 7 nucleotides agree with TRBD1. Trimming at V came to 5 bases and at J to 1 base, leaving 4 bases not matched to a gene. The germline V gene encodes CDR1 MNHEY and CDR2 SVGEGT. The CDR3 sequence is 14 residues long.

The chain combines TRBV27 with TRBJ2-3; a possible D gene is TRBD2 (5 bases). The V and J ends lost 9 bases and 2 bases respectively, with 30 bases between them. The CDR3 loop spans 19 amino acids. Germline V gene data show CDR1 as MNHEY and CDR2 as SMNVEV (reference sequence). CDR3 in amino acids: CARGQLIPRTAAYTDTQYF. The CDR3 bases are TGTGCCAGGGGCCAGTTAATCCCCCGGACTGCTGCCTACACAGATACGCAGTATTTT.

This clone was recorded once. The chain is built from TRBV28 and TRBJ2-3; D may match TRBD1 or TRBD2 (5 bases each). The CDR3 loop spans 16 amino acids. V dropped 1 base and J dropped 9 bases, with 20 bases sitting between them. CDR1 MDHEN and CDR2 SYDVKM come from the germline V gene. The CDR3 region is CASSLSGTTFGPTQYF. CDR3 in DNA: TGTGCCAGCAGTTTATCGGGGACGACCTTTGGCCCAACGCAGTATTTT. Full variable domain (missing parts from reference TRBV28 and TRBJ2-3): DVKVTQSSRYLVKRTGEKVFLECVQDMDHENMFWYRQDPGLGLRLIYFSYDVKMKEKGDIPEGYSVSREKKERFSLILESASTNQTSMYLCASSLSGTTFGPTQYFGPGTRLTVL.

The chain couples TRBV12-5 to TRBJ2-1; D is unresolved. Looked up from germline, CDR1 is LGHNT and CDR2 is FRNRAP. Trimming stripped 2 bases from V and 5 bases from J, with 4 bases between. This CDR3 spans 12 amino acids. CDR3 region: CASGLRDNEQFF. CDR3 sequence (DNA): TGTGCTAGTGGTTTGAGAGACAATGAGCAGTTCTTC.

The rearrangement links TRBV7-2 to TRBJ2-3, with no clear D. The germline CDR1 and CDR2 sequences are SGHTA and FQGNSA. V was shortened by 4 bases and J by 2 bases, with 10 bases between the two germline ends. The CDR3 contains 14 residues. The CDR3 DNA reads TGTGCCAGCAGCTCCCCCGGTATCACAGATACGCAGTATTTT. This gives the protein CASSSPGITDTQYF.

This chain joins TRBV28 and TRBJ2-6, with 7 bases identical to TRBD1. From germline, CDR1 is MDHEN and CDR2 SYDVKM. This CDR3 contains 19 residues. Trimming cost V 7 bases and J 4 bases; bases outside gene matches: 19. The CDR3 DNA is TGTGCCAGCACTCCCAACGGGCCAATGACAGGGTTGGGGGCCAACGTCCTGACTTTC. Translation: CASTPNGPMTGLGANVLTF.

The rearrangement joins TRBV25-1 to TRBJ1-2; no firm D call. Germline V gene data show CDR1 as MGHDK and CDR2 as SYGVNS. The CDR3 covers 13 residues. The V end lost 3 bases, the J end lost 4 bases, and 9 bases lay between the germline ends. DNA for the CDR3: TGTGCCAGCAGTGACCGCCGGTCCTATGGCTACACCTTC. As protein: CASSDRRSYGYTF.

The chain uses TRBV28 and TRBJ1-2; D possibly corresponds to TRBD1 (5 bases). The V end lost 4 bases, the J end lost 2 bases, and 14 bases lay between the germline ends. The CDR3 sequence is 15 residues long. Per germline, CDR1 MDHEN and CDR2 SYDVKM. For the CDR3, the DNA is TGTGCCAGCAGTTCGCCGGGACGCCGAAACTATGGCTACACCTTC. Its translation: CASSSPGRRNYGYTF.